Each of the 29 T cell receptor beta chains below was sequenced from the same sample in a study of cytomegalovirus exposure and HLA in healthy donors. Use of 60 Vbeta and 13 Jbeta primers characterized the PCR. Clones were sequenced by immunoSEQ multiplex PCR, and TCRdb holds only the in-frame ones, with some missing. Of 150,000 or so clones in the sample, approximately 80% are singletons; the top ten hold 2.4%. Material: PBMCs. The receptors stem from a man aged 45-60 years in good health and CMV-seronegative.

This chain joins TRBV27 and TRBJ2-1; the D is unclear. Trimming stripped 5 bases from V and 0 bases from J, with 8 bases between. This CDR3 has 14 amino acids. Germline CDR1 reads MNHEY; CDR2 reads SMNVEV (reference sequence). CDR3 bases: TGTGCCAGCAGTATCGTGAGCTCCTACAATGAGCAGTTCTTC. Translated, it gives CASSIVSSYNEQFF.

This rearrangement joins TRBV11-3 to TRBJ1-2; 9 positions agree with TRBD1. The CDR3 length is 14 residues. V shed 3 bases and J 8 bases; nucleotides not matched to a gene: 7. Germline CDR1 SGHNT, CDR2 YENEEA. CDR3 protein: CASSFTGTGFGYTF. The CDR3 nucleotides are TGTGCCAGCAGCTTTACCGGGACAGGGTTCGGCTACACCTTC.

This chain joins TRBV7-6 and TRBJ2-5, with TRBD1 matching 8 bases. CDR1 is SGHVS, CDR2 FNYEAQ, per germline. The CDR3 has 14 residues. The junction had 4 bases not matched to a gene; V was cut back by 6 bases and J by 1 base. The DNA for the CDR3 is TGTGCCAGCAGTCCTGGACAGGGCCAAGAGACCCAGTACTTC. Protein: CASSPGQGQETQYF.

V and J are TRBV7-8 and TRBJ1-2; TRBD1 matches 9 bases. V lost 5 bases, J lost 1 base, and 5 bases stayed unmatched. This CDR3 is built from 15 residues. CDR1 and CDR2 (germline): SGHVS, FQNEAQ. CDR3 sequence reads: CASSLGQGHNYGYTF. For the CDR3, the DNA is TGTGCCAGCAGCCTGGGACAGGGACATAACTATGGCTACACCTTC.

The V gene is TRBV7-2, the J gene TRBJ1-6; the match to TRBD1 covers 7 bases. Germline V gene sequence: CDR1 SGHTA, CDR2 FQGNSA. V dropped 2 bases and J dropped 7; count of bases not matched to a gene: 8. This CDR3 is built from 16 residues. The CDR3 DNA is TGTGCCAGCAGCTTACTGGGGGACAGCTTCAATTCACCCCTCCACTTT. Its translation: CASSLLGDSFNSPLHF.

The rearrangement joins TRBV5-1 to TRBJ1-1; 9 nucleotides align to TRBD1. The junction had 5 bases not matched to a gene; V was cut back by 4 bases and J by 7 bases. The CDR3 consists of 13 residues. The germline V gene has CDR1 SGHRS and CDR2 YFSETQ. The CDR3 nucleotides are TGCGCCAGCAGCCGGGACAGGGAGCGTGAAGCTTTCTTT. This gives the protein CASSRDREREAFF.

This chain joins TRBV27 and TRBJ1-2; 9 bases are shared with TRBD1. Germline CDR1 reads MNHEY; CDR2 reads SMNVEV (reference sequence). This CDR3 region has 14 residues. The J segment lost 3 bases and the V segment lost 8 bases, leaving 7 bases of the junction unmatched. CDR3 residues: CASGTGQGDYGYTF. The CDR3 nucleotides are TGTGCCAGCGGAACGGGACAGGGAGACTATGGCTACACCTTC.

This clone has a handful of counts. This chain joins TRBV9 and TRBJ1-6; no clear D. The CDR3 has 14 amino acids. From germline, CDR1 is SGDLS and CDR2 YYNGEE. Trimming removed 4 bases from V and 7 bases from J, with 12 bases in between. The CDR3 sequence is CASSPLRGNSPLHF. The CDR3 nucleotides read TGTGCCAGCAGCCCGTTACGGGGAAATTCACCCCTCCACTTT.

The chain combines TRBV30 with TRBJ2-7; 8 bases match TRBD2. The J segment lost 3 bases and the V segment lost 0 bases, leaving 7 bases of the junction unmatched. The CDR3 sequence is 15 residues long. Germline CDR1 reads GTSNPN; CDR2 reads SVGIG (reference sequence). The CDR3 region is CAWSVGGAGDYEQYF. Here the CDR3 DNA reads TGTGCCTGGAGTGTGGGGGGAGCGGGAGACTACGAGCAGTACTTC.

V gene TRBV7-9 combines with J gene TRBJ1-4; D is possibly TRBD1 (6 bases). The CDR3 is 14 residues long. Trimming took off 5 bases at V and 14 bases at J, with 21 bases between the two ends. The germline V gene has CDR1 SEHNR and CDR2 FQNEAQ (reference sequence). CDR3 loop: CASSVTDSPVVLFF. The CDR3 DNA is TGTGCCAGCAGCGTGACGGACAGCCCTGTTGTCCTGTTTTTT.

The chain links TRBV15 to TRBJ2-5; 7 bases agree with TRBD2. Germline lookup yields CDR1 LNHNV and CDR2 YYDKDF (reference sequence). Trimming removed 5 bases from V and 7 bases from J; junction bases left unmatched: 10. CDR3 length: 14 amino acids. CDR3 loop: CATSSGGQRGTQYF. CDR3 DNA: TGTGCCACCAGCTCGGGAGGTCAGAGAGGGACCCAGTACTTC. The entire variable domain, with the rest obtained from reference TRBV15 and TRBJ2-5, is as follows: DAMVIQNPRYQVTQFGKPVTLSCSQTLNHNVMYWYQQKSSQAPKLLFHYYDKDFNNEADTPDNFQSRRPNTSFCFLDIRSPGLGDTAMYLCATSSGGQRGTQYFGPGTRLLVL.

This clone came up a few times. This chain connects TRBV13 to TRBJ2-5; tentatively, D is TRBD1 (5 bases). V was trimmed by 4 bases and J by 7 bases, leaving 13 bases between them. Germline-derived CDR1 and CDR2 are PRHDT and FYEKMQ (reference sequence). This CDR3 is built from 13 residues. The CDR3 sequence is CASSSAYQGTQYF. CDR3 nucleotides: TGTGCCAGCAGCTCAGCATACCAGGGGACCCAGTACTTC.

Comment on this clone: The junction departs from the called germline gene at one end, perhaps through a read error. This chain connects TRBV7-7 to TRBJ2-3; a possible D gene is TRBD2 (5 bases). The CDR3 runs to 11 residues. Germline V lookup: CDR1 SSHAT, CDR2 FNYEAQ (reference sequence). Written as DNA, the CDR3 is TGTGCTAGCAGTGGAGGAGATACGCAGTATTTT. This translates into CASSGGDTQYF.

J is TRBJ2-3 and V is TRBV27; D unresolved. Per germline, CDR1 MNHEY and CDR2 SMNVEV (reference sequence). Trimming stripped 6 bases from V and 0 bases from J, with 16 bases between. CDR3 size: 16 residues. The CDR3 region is CASRMFEPTSTDTQYF. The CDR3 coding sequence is TGTGCCAGCAGGATGTTTGAACCTACTAGCACAGATACGCAGTATTTT.

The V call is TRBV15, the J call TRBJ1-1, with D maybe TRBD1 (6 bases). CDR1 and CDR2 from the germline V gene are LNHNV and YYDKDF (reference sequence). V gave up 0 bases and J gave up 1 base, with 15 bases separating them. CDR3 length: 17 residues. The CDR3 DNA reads TGTGCCACCAGCAGAGATTTGGGGGCGGACAAGAACACTGAAGCTTTCTTT. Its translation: CATSRDLGADKNTEAFF.

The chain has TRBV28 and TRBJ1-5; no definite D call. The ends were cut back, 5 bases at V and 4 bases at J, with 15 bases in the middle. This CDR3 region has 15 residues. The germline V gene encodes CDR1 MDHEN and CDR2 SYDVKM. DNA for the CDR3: TGTGCCAGCAGTCCACGAAGAAGTCGGAATCAGCCCCAGCATTTT. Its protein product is CASSPRRSRNQPQHF.

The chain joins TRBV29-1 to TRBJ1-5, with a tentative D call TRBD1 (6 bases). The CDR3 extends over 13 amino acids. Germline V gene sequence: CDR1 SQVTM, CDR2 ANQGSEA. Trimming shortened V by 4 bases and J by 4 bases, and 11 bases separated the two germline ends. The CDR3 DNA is TGCAGCGTTGTAGACAGGCTAAATCAGCCCCAGCATTTT. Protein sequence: CSVVDRLNQPQHF.

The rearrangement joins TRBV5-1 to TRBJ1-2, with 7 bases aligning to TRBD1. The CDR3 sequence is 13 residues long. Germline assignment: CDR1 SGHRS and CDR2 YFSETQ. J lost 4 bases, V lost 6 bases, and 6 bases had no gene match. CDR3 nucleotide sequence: TGCGCCAGCACCCCAGGGGGTCCCTATGGCTACACCTTC. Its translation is CASTPGGPYGYTF.

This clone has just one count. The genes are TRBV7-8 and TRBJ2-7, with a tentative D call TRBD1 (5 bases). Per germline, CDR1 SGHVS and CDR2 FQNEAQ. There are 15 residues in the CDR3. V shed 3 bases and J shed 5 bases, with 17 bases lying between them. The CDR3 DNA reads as TGTGCCAGCAGCTTCGTCCAGGGAATATCCGACGAGCAGTACTTC. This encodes CASSFVQGISDEQYF.

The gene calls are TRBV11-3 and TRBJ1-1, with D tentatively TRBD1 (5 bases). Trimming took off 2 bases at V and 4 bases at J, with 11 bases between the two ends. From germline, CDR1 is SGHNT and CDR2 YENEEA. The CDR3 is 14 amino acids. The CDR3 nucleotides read TGTGCCAGCAGCTTAACGGGGGGGACCACTGAAGCTTTCTTT. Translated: CASSLTGGTTEAFF.

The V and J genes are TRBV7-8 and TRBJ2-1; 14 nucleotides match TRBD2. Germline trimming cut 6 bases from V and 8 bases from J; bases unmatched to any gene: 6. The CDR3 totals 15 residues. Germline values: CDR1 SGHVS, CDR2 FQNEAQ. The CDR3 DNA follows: TGTGCCAGCAGGGGGACTAGCGGGGGCCGCGATGAGCAGTTCTTC. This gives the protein CASRGTSGGRDEQFF.

CDR3 sequence (DNA): TGTGCCAGCAGCACATCAGGGGGCCGGAATACGCAGTATTTT. Translating gives CASSTSGGRNTQYF. The chain couples TRBV7-6 to TRBJ2-3; the match to TRBD1 covers 8 bases. The CDR3 has 14 residues. V was clipped by 5 bases and J by 7 bases; unmatched bases: 8. From germline, CDR1 is SGHVS and CDR2 FNYEAQ. Drawing the rest from reference TRBV7-6 and TRBJ2-3, the complete variable domain is GAGVSQSPRYKVTKRGQDVALRCDPISGHVSLYWYRQALGQGPEFLTYFNYEAQQDKSGLPNDRFSAERPEGSISTLTIQRTEQRDSAMYRCASSTSGGRNTQYFGPGTRLTVL.

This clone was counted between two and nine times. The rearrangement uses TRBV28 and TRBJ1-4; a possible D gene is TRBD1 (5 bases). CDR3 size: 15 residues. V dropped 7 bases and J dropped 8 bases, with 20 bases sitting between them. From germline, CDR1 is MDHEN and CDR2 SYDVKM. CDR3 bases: TGTGCCAGCACCATTAATCGGGGGGGAGGGGAAAAACTGTTTTTT. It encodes CASTINRGGGEKLFF.

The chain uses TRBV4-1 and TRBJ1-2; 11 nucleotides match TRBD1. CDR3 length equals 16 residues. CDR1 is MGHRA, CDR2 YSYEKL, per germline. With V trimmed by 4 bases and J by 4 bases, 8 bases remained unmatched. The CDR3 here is CASSPRTGGPSYGYTF. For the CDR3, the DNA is TGCGCCAGCAGCCCGAGGACAGGGGGCCCTTCCTATGGCTACACCTTC.

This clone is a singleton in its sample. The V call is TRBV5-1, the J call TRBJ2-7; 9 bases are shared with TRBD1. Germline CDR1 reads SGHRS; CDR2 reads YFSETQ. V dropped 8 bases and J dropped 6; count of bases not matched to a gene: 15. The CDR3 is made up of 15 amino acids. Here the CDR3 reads CASLEGSTGGGEQYF. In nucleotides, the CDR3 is TGCGCCAGTCTGGAGGGGTCGACAGGGGGAGGCGAGCAGTACTTC. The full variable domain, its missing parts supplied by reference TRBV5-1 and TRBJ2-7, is KAGVTQTPRYLIKTRGQQVTLSCSPISGHRSVSWYQQTPGQGLQFLFEYFSETQRNKGNFPGRFSGRQFSNSRSEMNVSTLELGDSALYLCASLEGSTGGGEQYFGPGTRLTVT.

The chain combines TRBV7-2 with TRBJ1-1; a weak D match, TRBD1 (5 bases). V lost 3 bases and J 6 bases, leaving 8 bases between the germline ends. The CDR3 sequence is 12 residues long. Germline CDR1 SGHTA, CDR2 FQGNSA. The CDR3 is CASSFRQPEAFF. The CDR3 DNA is TGTGCCAGCAGCTTCCGACAGCCTGAAGCTTTCTTT. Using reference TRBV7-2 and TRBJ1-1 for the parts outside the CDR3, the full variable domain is GAGVSQSPSNKVTEKGKDVELRCDPISGHTALYWYRQSLGQGLEFLIYFQGNSAPDKSGLPSDRFSAERTGGSVSTLTIQRTQQEDSAVYLCASSFRQPEAFFGQGTRLTVV.

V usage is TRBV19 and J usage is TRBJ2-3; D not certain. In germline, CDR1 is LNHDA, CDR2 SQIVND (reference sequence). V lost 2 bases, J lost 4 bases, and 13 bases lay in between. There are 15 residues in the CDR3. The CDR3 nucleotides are TGTGCCAGTAGTATAACCGCTAGTTCCGCAGATACGCAGTATTTT. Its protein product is CASSITASSADTQYF.

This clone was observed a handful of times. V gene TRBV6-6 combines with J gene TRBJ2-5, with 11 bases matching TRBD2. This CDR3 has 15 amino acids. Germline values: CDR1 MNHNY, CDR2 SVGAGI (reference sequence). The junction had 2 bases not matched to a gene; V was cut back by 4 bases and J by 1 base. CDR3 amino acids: CASSSGLAVQETQYF. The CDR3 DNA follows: TGTGCCAGCAGTTCGGGACTAGCGGTCCAAGAGACCCAGTACTTC.

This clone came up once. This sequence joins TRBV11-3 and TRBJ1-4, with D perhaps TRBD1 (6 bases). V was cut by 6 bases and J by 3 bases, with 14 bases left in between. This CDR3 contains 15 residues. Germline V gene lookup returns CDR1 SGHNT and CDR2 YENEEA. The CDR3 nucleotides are TGTGCCAGCAGTTCTCAGGGGTTACCTAATGAAAAACTGTTTTTT. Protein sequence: CASSSQGLPNEKLFF.